This T cell receptor (beta chain) was sequenced for a study of PD-1 blockade in classical Hodgkin lymphoma. Study overall: Each patient was given nivolumab 3 mg/kg through a vein every 2 weeks.

Regarding this clone: The antigen is undetermined. Germline is not matched at one junction end, which may reflect a read error.

Brentuximab vedotin exposure varied among the patients, all of whom had relapsed after autologous stem cell transplantation. Study findings and constraints: It was reported that newly diagnosed patients had less baseline TCR diversity than healthy donors.

The data were produced by immunoSEQ multiplex PCR, yet TCRdb's version contains in-frame clones alone and is incomplete. The sample shows about 20,000 clones, around 70% of them seen only once. CDR3 length: 13 amino acids. CDR1 is LNHDA and CDR2 is SQIVND in the germline V gene (reference sequence). The chain carries TRBV19 and TRBJ1-5, with D perhaps matching TRBD1 (5 bases). The sample in question was peripheral blood mononuclear cells (PBMCs), obtained before the second cycle of nivolumab. The sequence came from a human donor with classical Hodgkin lymphoma. CDR3 sequence (DNA): TGTGCCAGTAGAATAGGGGTGGATCAGCCCCAGCATTTT. Protein sequence: CASRIGVDQPQHF.